The clone carrying this TCR beta chain showed up just once. Germline-derived CDR1 and CDR2 are LGHDT and YNNKEL (reference sequence). CDR3 length: 15 amino acids. V was pared by 0 bases and J by 6 bases, with 11 bases between. The sample comes from a study of blood T cell repertoires in COVID-19. Here immunoSEQ multiplex PCR was the method, and the copy in TCRdb shows in-frame clones only, minus some. This table has roughly 250,000 clones, approximately 90% appearing once. The sample taken for sequencing was peripheral blood. The genes are TRBV3-1 (or the pseudogene TRBV3-2) and TRBJ2-2; D not resolved. The TCR was taken from a middle-aged woman who had recovered from COVID-19. The CDR3 spells CASSQELGSAGELFF. The CDR3 DNA reads as TGTGCCAGCAGCCAAGAGCTCGGGTCGGCCGGGGAGCTGTTTTTT.